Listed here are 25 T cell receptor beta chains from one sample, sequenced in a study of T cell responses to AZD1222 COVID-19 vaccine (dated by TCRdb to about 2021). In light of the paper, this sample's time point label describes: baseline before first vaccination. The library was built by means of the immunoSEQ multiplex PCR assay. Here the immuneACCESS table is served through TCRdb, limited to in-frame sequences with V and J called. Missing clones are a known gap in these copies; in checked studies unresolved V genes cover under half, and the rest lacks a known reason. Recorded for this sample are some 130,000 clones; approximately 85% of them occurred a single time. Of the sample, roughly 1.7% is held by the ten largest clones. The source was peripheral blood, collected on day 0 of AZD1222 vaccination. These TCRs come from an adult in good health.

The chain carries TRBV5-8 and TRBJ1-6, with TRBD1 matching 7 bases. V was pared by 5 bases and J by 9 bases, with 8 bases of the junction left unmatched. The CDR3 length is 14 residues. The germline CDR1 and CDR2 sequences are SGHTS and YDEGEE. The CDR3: CASRTQGGVSPLHF. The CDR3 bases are TGTGCCAGCAGAACCCAGGGGGGGGTTTCACCCCTCCACTTT.

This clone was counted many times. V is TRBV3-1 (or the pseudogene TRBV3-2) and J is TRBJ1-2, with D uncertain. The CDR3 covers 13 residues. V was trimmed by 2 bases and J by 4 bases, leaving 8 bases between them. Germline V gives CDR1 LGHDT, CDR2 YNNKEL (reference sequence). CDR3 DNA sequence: TGTGCCAGCAGCCAAACGAGTTTCTATGGCTACACCTTC. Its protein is CASSQTSFYGYTF.

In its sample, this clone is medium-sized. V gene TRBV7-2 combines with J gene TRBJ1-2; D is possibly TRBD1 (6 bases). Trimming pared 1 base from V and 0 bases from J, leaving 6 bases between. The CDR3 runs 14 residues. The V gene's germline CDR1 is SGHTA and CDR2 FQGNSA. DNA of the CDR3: TGTGCCAGCAGCTTAGGGACAGCTAACTATGGCTACACCTTC. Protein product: CASSLGTANYGYTF.

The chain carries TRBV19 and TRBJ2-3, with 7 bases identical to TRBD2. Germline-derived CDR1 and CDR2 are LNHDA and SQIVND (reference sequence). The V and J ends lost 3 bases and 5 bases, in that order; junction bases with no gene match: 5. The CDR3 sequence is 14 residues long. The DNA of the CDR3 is TGTGCCAGTAGTATTACTAGCGCCCAAGATACGCAGTATTTT. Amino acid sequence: CASSITSAQDTQYF.

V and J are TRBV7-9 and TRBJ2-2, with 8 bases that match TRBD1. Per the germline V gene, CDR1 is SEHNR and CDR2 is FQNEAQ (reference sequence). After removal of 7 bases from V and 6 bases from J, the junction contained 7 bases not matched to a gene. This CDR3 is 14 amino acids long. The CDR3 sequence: CASTIDRGSGELFF. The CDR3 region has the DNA TGTGCCAGCACCATAGACAGGGGATCCGGGGAGCTGTTTTTT.

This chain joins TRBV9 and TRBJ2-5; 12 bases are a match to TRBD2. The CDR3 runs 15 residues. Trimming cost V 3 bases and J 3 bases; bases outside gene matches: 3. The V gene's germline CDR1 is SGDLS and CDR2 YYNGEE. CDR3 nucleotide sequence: TGTGCCAGCAGCGACCGACTAGCGGGGGAAGAGACCCAGTACTTC. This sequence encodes CASSDRLAGEETQYF.

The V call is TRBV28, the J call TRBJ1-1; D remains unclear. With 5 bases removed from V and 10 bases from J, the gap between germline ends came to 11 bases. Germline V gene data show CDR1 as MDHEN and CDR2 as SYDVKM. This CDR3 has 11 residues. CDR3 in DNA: TGTGCCAGCAGTAGGTCAGGAGGAGCTTTCTTT. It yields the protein CASSRSGGAFF.

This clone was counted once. Here the CDR3 DNA reads TGTGCCAGCAGCAGGGGACAGGGAAACTCACCGGGAAACACCATATATTTT. Its translation: CASSRGQGNSPGNTIYF. The gene calls are TRBV5-6 and TRBJ1-3, with 9 bases aligning to TRBD1. Trimming cost V 4 bases and J 4 bases; bases outside gene matches: 12. The germline V gene encodes CDR1 SGHDT and CDR2 YYEEEE. The CDR3 extends over 17 amino acids.

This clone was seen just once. As DNA, the CDR3 is TGTGCCAGCAGCCTTCAAAGCGGAGGCGAGGACGAGCAGTACTTC. Its translation is CASSLQSGGEDEQYF. The chain employs TRBV7-2 and TRBJ2-7, with D possibly TRBD2 on 5 matching bases. CDR3 length: 15 residues. The V end lost 5 bases, the J end lost 5 bases, and 19 bases lay between the germline ends. CDR1 is SGHTA and CDR2 is FQGNSA in the germline V gene.

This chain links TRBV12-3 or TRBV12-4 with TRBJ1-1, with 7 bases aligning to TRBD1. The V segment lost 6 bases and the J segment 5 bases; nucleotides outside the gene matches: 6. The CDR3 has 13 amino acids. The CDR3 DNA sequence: TGTGCCAGCAGAGAGGGGGCGCGAACTGAAGCTTTCTTT. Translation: CASREGARTEAFF.

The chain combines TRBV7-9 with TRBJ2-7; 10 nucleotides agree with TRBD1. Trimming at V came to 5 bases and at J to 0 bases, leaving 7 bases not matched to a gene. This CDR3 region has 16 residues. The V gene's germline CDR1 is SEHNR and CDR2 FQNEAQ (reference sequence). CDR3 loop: CASSRMTGGFSYEQYF. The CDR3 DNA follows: TGTGCCAGCAGCCGGATGACAGGGGGCTTCTCCTACGAGCAGTACTTC.

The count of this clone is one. CDR3 region: CATSRVRTANTEAFF. CDR3 sequence (DNA): TGTGCCACCAGCAGGGTAAGGACGGCGAACACTGAAGCTTTCTTT. The J gene is TRBJ1-1, the V gene TRBV15; unclear D gene. CDR3 length: 15 residues. The germline V gene has CDR1 LNHNV and CDR2 YYDKDF (reference sequence). The V gene lost 3 bases and the J gene lost 1 base, with 12 bases spanning the gap.

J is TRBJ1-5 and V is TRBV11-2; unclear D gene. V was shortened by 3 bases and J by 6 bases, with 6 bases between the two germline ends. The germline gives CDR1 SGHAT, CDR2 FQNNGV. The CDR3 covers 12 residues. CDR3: CASSFPGQPQHF. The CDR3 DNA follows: TGTGCCAGCAGCTTCCCCGGTCAGCCCCAGCATTTT.

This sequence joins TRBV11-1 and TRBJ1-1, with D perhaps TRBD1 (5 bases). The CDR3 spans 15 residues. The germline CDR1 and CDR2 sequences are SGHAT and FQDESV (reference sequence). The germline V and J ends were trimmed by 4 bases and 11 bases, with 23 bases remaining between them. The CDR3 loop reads CASSSLKGPSWGAFF. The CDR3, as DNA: TGTGCCAGCAGCTCCCTAAAGGGACCGTCCTGGGGGGCTTTCTTT.

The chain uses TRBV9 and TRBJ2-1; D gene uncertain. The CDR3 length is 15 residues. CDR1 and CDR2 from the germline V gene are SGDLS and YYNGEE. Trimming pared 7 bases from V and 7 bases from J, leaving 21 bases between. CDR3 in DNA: TGTGCCAGCGCTAAGGGAACCGTTGAAGGTAATGAGCAGTTCTTC. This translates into CASAKGTVEGNEQFF.

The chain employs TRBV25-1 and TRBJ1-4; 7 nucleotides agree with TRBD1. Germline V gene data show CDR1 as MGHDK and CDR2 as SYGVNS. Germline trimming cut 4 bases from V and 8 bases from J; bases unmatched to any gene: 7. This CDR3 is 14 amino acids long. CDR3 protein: CASSVSRGHEKLFF. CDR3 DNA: TGTGCCAGCAGTGTTTCGAGGGGGCACGAAAAACTGTTTTTT.

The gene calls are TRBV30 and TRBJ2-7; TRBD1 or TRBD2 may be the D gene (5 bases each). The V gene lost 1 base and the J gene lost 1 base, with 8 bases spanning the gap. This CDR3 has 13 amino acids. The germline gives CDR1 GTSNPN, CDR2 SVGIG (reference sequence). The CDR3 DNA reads TGTGCCTGGAGTGACGGGGCTTCCTACGAGCAGTACTTC. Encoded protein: CAWSDGASYEQYF. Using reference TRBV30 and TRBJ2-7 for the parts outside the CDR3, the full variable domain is SQTIHQWPATLVQPVGSPLSLECTVEGTSNPNLYWYRQAAGRGLQLLFYSVGIGQISSEVPQNLSASRPQDRQFILSSKKLLLSDSGFYLCAWSDGASYEQYFGPGTRLTVT.

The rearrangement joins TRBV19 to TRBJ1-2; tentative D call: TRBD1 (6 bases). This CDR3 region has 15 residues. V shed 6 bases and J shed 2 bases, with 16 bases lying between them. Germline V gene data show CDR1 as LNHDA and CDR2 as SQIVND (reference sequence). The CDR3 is CASRTAGTLNYGYTF. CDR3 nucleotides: TGTGCCAGTAGGACGGCCGGGACATTAAACTATGGCTACACCTTC.

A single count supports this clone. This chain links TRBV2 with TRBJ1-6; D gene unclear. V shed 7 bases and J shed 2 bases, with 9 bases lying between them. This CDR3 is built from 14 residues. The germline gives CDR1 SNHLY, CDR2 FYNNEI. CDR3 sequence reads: CASTEETYNSPLHF. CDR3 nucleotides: TGTGCCAGCACGGAGGAAACCTATAATTCACCCCTCCACTTT.

CDR3 DNA sequence: TGTGCCAGCAGCTCCCCTGGGGCAGGTAGCAATCAGCCCCAGCATTTT. Translating it yields CASSSPGAGSNQPQHF. The rearrangement joins TRBV7-9 to TRBJ1-5, with D maybe TRBD1 (5 bases). V shed 4 bases and J shed 0 bases, with 13 bases lying between them. Germline assignment: CDR1 SEHNR and CDR2 FQNEAQ (reference sequence). CDR3 length equals 16 residues.

CDR3 protein: CAWSVLLYTGELFF. In DNA, the CDR3 is TGTGCCTGGAGTGTATTGTTGTACACCGGGGAGCTGTTTTTT. The chain is built from TRBV30 and TRBJ2-2; no clear D. The ends were cut back, 0 bases at V and 3 bases at J, with 8 bases in the middle. The CDR3 is 14 residues long. The germline V gene has CDR1 GTSNPN and CDR2 SVGIG (reference sequence).

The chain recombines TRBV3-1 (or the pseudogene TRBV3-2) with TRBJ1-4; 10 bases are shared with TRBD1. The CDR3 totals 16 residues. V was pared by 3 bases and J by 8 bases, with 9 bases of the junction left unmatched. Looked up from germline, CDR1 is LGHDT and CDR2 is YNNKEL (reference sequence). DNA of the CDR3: TGTGCCAGCAGCCAGACAGGGACAGGGGAGGGAGAAAAACTGTTTTTT. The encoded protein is CASSQTGTGEGEKLFF.

For the CDR3, the DNA is TGTGCCAGCAGCCTAAATGCCAGGGGGTCGGAGCAGCCCCAGCATTTT. It encodes CASSLNARGSEQPQHF. The chain links TRBV27 to TRBJ1-5; 7 nucleotides match TRBD1. CDR3 length equals 16 residues. CDR1 is MNHEY, CDR2 SMNVEV, per germline (reference sequence). V was clipped by 6 bases and J by 7 bases; unmatched bases: 15.

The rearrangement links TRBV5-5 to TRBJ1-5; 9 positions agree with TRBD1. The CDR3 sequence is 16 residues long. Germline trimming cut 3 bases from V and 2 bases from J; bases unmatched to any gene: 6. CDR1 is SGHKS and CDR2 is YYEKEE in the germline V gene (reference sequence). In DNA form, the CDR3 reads TGTGCCAGCAGCTCGGCGGGACAGGGAGGCAATCAGCCCCAGCATTTT. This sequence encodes CASSSAGQGGNQPQHF.

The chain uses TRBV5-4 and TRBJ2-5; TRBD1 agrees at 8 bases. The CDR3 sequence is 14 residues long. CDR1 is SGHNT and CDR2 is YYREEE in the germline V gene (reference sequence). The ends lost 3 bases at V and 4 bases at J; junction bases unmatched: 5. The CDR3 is CASSSRTGLETQYF. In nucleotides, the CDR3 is TGTGCCAGCAGCTCTCGGACAGGGCTAGAGACCCAGTACTTC.